This entry features one T cell receptor beta chain sequence. Categorization into cohorts depended on clinical history that participants reported. Clones were sequenced by immunoSEQ multiplex PCR, and TCRdb holds only the in-frame ones, with some missing. The sample has a few hundred thousand clones; roughly nine tenths are singletons. This sample was taken from a study of blood T cell repertoires in COVID-19. This CDR3 is 14 amino acids long. Germline assignment: CDR1 MNHEY and CDR2 SMNVEV (reference sequence). Trimming cost V 4 bases and J 5 bases; bases outside gene matches: 4. Sequencing input: PBMCs or T cells enriched from blood (not recorded which). The chain joins TRBV27 to TRBJ1-5, with TRBD1 matching 8 bases. The receptor was derived from a woman in her forties or fifties who had recovered from COVID-19. The CDR3 DNA reads TGTGCCAGCAGTTCGGACAGGGCTTATCAGCCCCAGCATTTT. Protein product: CASSSDRAYQPQHF.